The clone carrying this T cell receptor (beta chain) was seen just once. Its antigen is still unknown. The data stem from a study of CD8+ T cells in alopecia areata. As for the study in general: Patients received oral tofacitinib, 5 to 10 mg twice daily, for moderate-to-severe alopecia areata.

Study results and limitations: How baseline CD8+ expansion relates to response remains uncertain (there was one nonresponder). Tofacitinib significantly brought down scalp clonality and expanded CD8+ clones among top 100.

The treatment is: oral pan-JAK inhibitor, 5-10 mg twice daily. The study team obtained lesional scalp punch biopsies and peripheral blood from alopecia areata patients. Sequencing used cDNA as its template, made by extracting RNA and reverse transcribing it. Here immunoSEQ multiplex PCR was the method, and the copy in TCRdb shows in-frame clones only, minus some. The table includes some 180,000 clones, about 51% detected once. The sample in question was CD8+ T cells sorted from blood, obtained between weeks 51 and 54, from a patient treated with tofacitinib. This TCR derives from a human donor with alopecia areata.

Here the CDR3 reads CASSDTVQGPWGYGYTF. The CDR3 region has the DNA TGTGCCAGCAGCGATACCGTACAGGGCCCGTGGGGCTATGGCTACACCTTC. The rearrangement uses TRBV13 and TRBJ1-2; a weak D match, TRBD1 (6 bases). Germline V lookup: CDR1 PRHDT, CDR2 FYEKMQ (reference sequence). Trimming pared 5 bases from V and 4 bases from J, leaving 23 bases between. CDR3 size: 17 residues.